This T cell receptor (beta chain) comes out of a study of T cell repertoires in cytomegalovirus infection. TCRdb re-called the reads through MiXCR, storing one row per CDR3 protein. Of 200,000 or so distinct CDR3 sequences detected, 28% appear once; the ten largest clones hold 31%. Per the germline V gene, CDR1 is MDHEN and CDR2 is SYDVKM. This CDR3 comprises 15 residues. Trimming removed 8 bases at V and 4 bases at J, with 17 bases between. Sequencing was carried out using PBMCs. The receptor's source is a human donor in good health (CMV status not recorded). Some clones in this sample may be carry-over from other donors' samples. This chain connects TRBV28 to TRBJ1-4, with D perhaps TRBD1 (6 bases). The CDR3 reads CASSVWWDNNEKLFF. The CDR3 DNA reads TGTGCCAGCTCAGTTTGGTGGGACAATAATGAAAAACTGTTTTTT.